Listed below are T cell receptor beta chains from one sample, sequenced in a study of multiple sclerosis patients with progressive multifocal leukoencephalopathy. Only in-frame clones appear in the TCRdb table, and some are missing; sequencing was by immunoSEQ multiplex PCR. The repertoire holds some 31,000 clones, with 75% to 90% as singletons. Sequenced material: PBMCs. The receptors come from a human donor with multiple sclerosis. CDR3s include the opening cysteine and the closing phenylalanine or tryptophan. Fields, in order: CDR3 length, J gene, clone size, V gene, D gene, CDR3 protein, CDR3 DNA. A D gene is named only where the DNA matches it firmly. Rows may omit the clone size; those that give it use once, few, many or a size class.

len: 17; j_gene: TRBJ1-1; abundance: once; v_gene: TRBV7-2; d_gene: -; CDR3aa: CASSPSGGALGSTEAFF; CDR3nt: TGTGCCAGCAGCCCGTCGGGGGGGGCGCTTGGAAGCACTGAGGCTTTCTTT
len: 15; j_gene: TRBJ2-7; abundance: -; v_gene: TRBV6-5; d_gene: TRBD2; CDR3aa: CASSYRLGGAYEQYF; CDR3nt: TGTGCCAGCAGTTACCGCCTCGGGGGGGCCTACGAGCAGTACTTC
len: 14; j_gene: TRBJ2-7; abundance: -; v_gene: TRBV5-4; d_gene: -; CDR3aa: CASSLGGNSYEQYF; CDR3nt: TGTGCCAGCAGCTTGGGGGGAAACTCCTACGAGCAGTACTTC
len: 17; j_gene: TRBJ2-3; abundance: -; v_gene: TRBV30; d_gene: TRBD2; CDR3aa: CAWSPLLTSGSTDTQYF; CDR3nt: TGTGCCTGGAGTCCCCTACTTACTAGCGGGAGCACAGATACGCAGTATTTT
len: 15; j_gene: TRBJ1-1; abundance: few; v_gene: TRBV6-1; d_gene: -; CDR3aa: CASSESGRMNTEAFF; CDR3nt: TGTGCCAGCAGTGAATCTGGACGTATGAACACTGAAGCTTTCTTT
len: 11; j_gene: TRBJ1-1; abundance: few; v_gene: TRBV6-6; d_gene: TRBD1; CDR3aa: CASEGQGVAFF; CDR3nt: TGTGCCAGCGAGGGACAGGGAGTCGCTTTCTTT
len: 16; j_gene: TRBJ2-3; abundance: -; v_gene: TRBV5-6; d_gene: -; CDR3aa: CASRWVGTGKLDTQYF; CDR3nt: TGTGCCAGCAGATGGGTGGGAACAGGGAAGTTGGATACGCAGTATTTT
len: 14; j_gene: TRBJ2-2; abundance: few; v_gene: TRBV15; d_gene: TRBD1; CDR3aa: CATSTRTGNGELFF; CDR3nt: TGTGCCACCAGCACCCGGACAGGGAACGGGGAGCTGTTTTTT
len: 15; j_gene: TRBJ2-3; abundance: -; v_gene: TRBV29-1; d_gene: -; CDR3aa: CSVEDLVGVTDTQYF; CDR3nt: TGCAGCGTTGAAGACTTAGTGGGCGTCACAGATACGCAGTATTTT
len: 12; j_gene: TRBJ1-1; abundance: -; v_gene: TRBV19; d_gene: -; CDR3aa: CASSVGQSEAFF; CDR3nt: TGTGCCAGTAGTGTTGGACAGTCTGAAGCTTTCTTT
len: 15; j_gene: TRBJ2-7; abundance: -; v_gene: TRBV7-9; d_gene: -; CDR3aa: CASSRSGTEGPRQYF; CDR3nt: TGTGCCAGCAGCAGGAGCGGGACAGAGGGGCCTCGGCAGTACTTC
len: 15; j_gene: TRBJ1-2; abundance: -; v_gene: TRBV7-9; d_gene: -; CDR3aa: CASSAPGTPSYGYTF; CDR3nt: TGTGCCAGCAGCGCCCCCGGGACACCGAGTTATGGCTACACCTTC
len: 14; j_gene: TRBJ2-5; abundance: -; v_gene: TRBV7-3; d_gene: -; CDR3aa: CASSSGPPGETQYF; CDR3nt: TGTGCCAGCAGCTCGGGACCCCCGGGGGAGACCCAGTACTTC
len: 14; j_gene: TRBJ2-7; abundance: -; v_gene: TRBV6-4; d_gene: TRBD1; CDR3aa: CASTTGTGGYEQYF; CDR3nt: TGTGCCAGCACTACCGGGACAGGGGGCTACGAGCAGTACTTC
len: 14; j_gene: TRBJ2-7; abundance: -; v_gene: TRBV28; d_gene: TRBD1; CDR3aa: CASSLGQGAYEQYF; CDR3nt: TGTGCCAGCAGTTTAGGACAGGGAGCCTACGAGCAGTACTTC
len: 14; j_gene: TRBJ1-1; abundance: -; v_gene: TRBV18; d_gene: -; CDR3aa: CASSPREGNTEAFF; CDR3nt: TGTGCCAGCTCACCAAGGGAGGGGAACACTGAAGCTTTCTTT
len: 11; j_gene: TRBJ1-1; abundance: -; v_gene: TRBV30; d_gene: -; CDR3aa: CAWAPGTEAFF; CDR3nt: TGTGCCTGGGCGCCTGGGACTGAAGCTTTCTTT
len: 14; j_gene: TRBJ1-3; abundance: -; v_gene: TRBV4-1; d_gene: -; CDR3aa: CASSLQVVGNTIYF; CDR3nt: TGCGCCAGCAGCCTCCAGGTTGTCGGAAACACCATATATTTT
len: 13; j_gene: TRBJ2-1; abundance: -; v_gene: TRBV5-1; d_gene: -; CDR3aa: CATQGGDYNEQFF; CDR3nt: TGCGCCACCCAGGGGGGAGATTACAATGAGCAGTTCTTC
len: 18; j_gene: TRBJ2-7; abundance: -; v_gene: TRBV7-8; d_gene: TRBD1; CDR3aa: CASSSRQGQGASSYEQYF; CDR3nt: TGTGCCAGCAGCTCCAGGCAGGGACAGGGGGCTTCATCCTACGAGCAGTACTTC
len: 14; j_gene: TRBJ2-7; abundance: -; v_gene: TRBV4-3; d_gene: TRBD2; CDR3aa: CASSQRAGAYEQYF; CDR3nt: TGCGCCAGCAGCCAACGGGCGGGAGCCTACGAGCAGTACTTC
len: 15; j_gene: TRBJ2-7; abundance: -; v_gene: TRBV27; d_gene: -; CDR3aa: CASSLVEQGLNEQYF; CDR3nt: TGTGCCAGCAGTTTAGTCGAGCAGGGACTCAACGAGCAGTACTTC
len: 16; j_gene: TRBJ1-1; abundance: -; v_gene: TRBV11-2; d_gene: -; CDR3aa: CASSLDHFRDGAEAFF; CDR3nt: TGTGCCAGCAGCTTGGACCACTTCAGGGATGGTGCTGAAGCTTTCTTT
len: 18; j_gene: TRBJ2-1; abundance: -; v_gene: TRBV9; d_gene: TRBD2; CDR3aa: CASSVGYLAGGRDNEQFF; CDR3nt: TGTGCCAGCAGCGTAGGGTATCTAGCGGGAGGCCGCGACAATGAGCAGTTCTTC